This is a list of T cell receptor beta chains from one sample in a study of T cell changes during pregnancy in multiple sclerosis. Libraries were prepared by immunoSEQ multiplex PCR; TCRdb keeps only in-frame clonotypes and omits some of them. The profile shows about 17,000 clones, over 75% of them singletons. The sample was CD8+ T cells from peripheral blood mononuclear cells, taken after pregnancy. These TCRs come from a female donor in good health, enrolled as a control in a pregnancy study. CDR3s include the opening cysteine and the closing phenylalanine or tryptophan. Fields, in order: clone size, V gene, J gene, D gene, CDR3 DNA, CDR3 protein. The D gene is left open where the match is weak. Only part of the rows carry a size: once, few, many, or a class if the clone is expanded.

once	TRBV28	TRBJ2-7	TRBD1	TGTGCCAGCAGTCGATCCGGGACAGCCTACGAGCAGTACTTC	CASSRSGTAYEQYF
few	TRBV6-6	TRBJ2-7	TRBD2	TGTGCCAGCAGTTACAGTCTAGCGGGAAGCTACGAGCAGTACTTC	CASSYSLAGSYEQYF
.	TRBV27	TRBJ1-5	.	TGTGCCAGCAGTTTAGCGGGGGTAGGCAATCAGCCCCAGCATTTT	CASSLAGVGNQPQHF
.	TRBV29-1	TRBJ2-1	.	TGCAGCGTTGAACTGGCGGAAGAAATCTACAATGAGCAGTTCTTC	CSVELAEEIYNEQFF
.	TRBV2	TRBJ2-7	.	TGTGCCACCTCTAGCGTCTCCTACGAGCAGTACTTC	CATSSVSYEQYF
.	TRBV27	TRBJ2-7	TRBD2	TGTGCCAGCAGTTTTACGAAGCGGGGCCTCTCCTACGAGCAGTACTTC	CASSFTKRGLSYEQYF
.	TRBV7-9	TRBJ1-2	.	TGTGCCAGCAGCTTAGTCAGGGGAGAAAGCGATGGCTACACCTTC	CASSLVRGESDGYTF
.	TRBV7-9	TRBJ1-4	.	TGTGCCAGCAGCCCCATCAGTCGGGTGGGAGCTAATGAAAAACTGTTTTTT	CASSPISRVGANEKLFF
once	TRBV29-1	TRBJ1-1	TRBD1	TGCAGCACCGGGACAGGGGAGACTGGGGCTTTCTTT	CSTGTGETGAFF
.	TRBV10-2	TRBJ2-1	TRBD1	TGCGCCAGCAGTGAGTCGGGACAGGGTGCCGGCAATGAGCAGTTCTTC	CASSESGQGAGNEQFF
once	TRBV19	TRBJ1-5	.	TGTGCCAGTAGTTTCTCCGAGCTGAGGAATCAGCCCCAGCATTTT	CASSFSELRNQPQHF
.	TRBV6-4	TRBJ2-3	.	TGTGCCAGTAGCCCGGATGGGGCGACAGATACGCAGTATTTT	CASSPDGATDTQYF
.	TRBV7-8	TRBJ1-2	TRBD1	TGTGCCAGCAGCTTAGCCTTTCCGGGACAGGGGGCAGATGGCTACACCTTC	CASSLAFPGQGADGYTF